The rows below give T cell receptor beta chains drawn from one sample of a study of control samples from healthy donors and cancer patients. Sequencing used immunoSEQ multiplex PCR; TCRdb keeps in-frame clones, though not all of them. Found here are 150,000 to 200,000 clones, 88% of them singletons; the top ten hold approximately 1.8%. The sample was blood. The receptors come from a man between 18 and 29 years old in good health. CDR3s include the opening cysteine and the closing phenylalanine or tryptophan. Each record gives: J gene, V gene, D gene, clone size, CDR3 DNA, CDR3 protein. The D gene is left open where the match is weak. Clone size, where shown, is once, few, many, or a class for clones that have expanded.

j_gene: TRBJ2-1
v_gene: TRBV7-2
d_gene: TRBD2
abundance: .
CDR3nt: TGTGCCAGCAGCTTAGAAGCGGGGGGCTACAATGAGCAGTTCTTC
CDR3aa: CASSLEAGGYNEQFF

j_gene: TRBJ1-1
v_gene: TRBV7-9
d_gene: TRBD1
abundance: .
CDR3nt: TGTGCCAGCAGCCTTGACAGGGAGTGGAACACTGAAGCTTTCTTT
CDR3aa: CASSLDREWNTEAFF

j_gene: TRBJ2-1
v_gene: TRBV7-9
d_gene: .
abundance: .
CDR3nt: TGTGCCAGCGATTCTGCCGATGGCAATGAGCAGTTCTTC
CDR3aa: CASDSADGNEQFF

j_gene: TRBJ1-2
v_gene: TRBV28
d_gene: .
abundance: once
CDR3nt: TGTGCCAGCAGTACTGGAGGCGGCAACTATGGCTACACCTTC
CDR3aa: CASSTGGGNYGYTF

j_gene: TRBJ2-7
v_gene: TRBV5-5
d_gene: TRBD1
abundance: .
CDR3nt: TGTGCCAGCAGCTTGGAGTTCGGACAGGACAACCCCTACGAGCAGTACTTC
CDR3aa: CASSLEFGQDNPYEQYF

j_gene: TRBJ1-2
v_gene: TRBV6-5
d_gene: .
abundance: .
CDR3nt: TGTGCCAGCAGTTCCGACACCAGCTATGGCTACACCTTC
CDR3aa: CASSSDTSYGYTF

j_gene: TRBJ2-7
v_gene: TRBV19
d_gene: TRBD2
abundance: .
CDR3nt: TGTGCCAGTAGTATAAACAGCGGGGCGAGGAGTGAGCAGTACTTC
CDR3aa: CASSINSGARSEQYF

j_gene: TRBJ2-7
v_gene: TRBV6-5
d_gene: .
abundance: .
CDR3nt: TGTGCCAGCACCCACCGACAAGGGTCCTACGAGCAGTACTTC
CDR3aa: CASTHRQGSYEQYF

j_gene: TRBJ1-1
v_gene: TRBV7-3
d_gene: .
abundance: .
CDR3nt: TGTGCCAGCAGCTTAGAGCTGAACACTGAAGCTTTCTTT
CDR3aa: CASSLELNTEAFF

j_gene: TRBJ2-2
v_gene: TRBV24-1
d_gene: .
abundance: .
CDR3nt: TGTGCCACCAGTGATTTGAATGGGGGGGAGCTGTTTTTT
CDR3aa: CATSDLNGGELFF

j_gene: TRBJ1-3
v_gene: TRBV7-2
d_gene: TRBD1
abundance: .
CDR3nt: TGTGCCAGCAGCTTAGCGCGGACAGGGGCTGGAAACACCATATATTTT
CDR3aa: CASSLARTGAGNTIYF

j_gene: TRBJ1-1
v_gene: TRBV23-1
d_gene: .
abundance: .
CDR3nt: TGCGCCAGCAGTCTAATCGGTCAGGGACGTTGTTATGAAGCTTTCTTT
CDR3aa: CASSLIGQGRCYEAFF

j_gene: TRBJ1-1
v_gene: TRBV7-9
d_gene: .
abundance: .
CDR3nt: TGTGCCAGCAGCATTACAGGTTTCCCTGAAGCTTTCTTT
CDR3aa: CASSITGFPEAFF

j_gene: TRBJ2-7
v_gene: TRBV5-1
d_gene: TRBD1
abundance: once
CDR3nt: TGCGCCAGCAGCCAAGACAGGGGGCTGAACGAGCAGTACTTC
CDR3aa: CASSQDRGLNEQYF

j_gene: TRBJ2-7
v_gene: TRBV9
d_gene: TRBD2
abundance: .
CDR3nt: TGTGCCAGCAGCGTAGTTGGTGGAGCGGGGGAGCAGTACTTC
CDR3aa: CASSVVGGAGEQYF

j_gene: TRBJ1-2
v_gene: TRBV2
d_gene: .
abundance: once
CDR3nt: TGTGCCAGCAGTGACTCCCAGGGCAACTATGGCTACACCTTC
CDR3aa: CASSDSQGNYGYTF

j_gene: TRBJ1-5
v_gene: TRBV28
d_gene: .
abundance: few
CDR3nt: TGTGCCAGCAGGAATAATCAGCCCCAGCATTTT
CDR3aa: CASRNNQPQHF

j_gene: TRBJ2-3
v_gene: TRBV10-3
d_gene: .
abundance: once
CDR3nt: TGTGCCATCAGTGAGACGTGGCAGCTCAGTTCCAGCACAGATACGCAGTATTTT
CDR3aa: CAISETWQLSSSTDTQYF

j_gene: TRBJ2-3
v_gene: TRBV9
d_gene: .
abundance: many
CDR3nt: TGTGCCAGCAGCGTAGTTGGTGGGAACACAGATACGCAGTATTTT
CDR3aa: CASSVVGGNTDTQYF

j_gene: TRBJ1-2
v_gene: TRBV7-2
d_gene: TRBD1
abundance: .
CDR3nt: TGTGCCAGCAGCCGCGACAGGGGAAATGGCTACACCTTC
CDR3aa: CASSRDRGNGYTF

j_gene: TRBJ1-1
v_gene: TRBV18
d_gene: .
abundance: once
CDR3nt: TGTGCCAGCTCACCAGCTCAGTGGACTGAAGCTTTCTTT
CDR3aa: CASSPAQWTEAFF

j_gene: TRBJ1-1
v_gene: TRBV28
d_gene: .
abundance: .
CDR3nt: TGTGCCAGCAGTGGAAGGGTAGGGGGAGGAAACACTGAAGCTTTCTTT
CDR3aa: CASSGRVGGGNTEAFF

j_gene: TRBJ2-7
v_gene: TRBV11-2
d_gene: .
abundance: .
CDR3nt: TGTGCCAGCAGCTTCGGCGGTGAGCAGTACTTC
CDR3aa: CASSFGGEQYF

j_gene: TRBJ1-6
v_gene: TRBV5-4
d_gene: TRBD1
abundance: .
CDR3nt: TGTGCCAGCAGCTTGGACCGGGACAGTTCACCCCTCCACTTT
CDR3aa: CASSLDRDSSPLHF

j_gene: TRBJ1-4
v_gene: TRBV28
d_gene: .
abundance: .
CDR3nt: TGTGCCAGCAGTTTGGCAGGAGTTGCAACTAATGAAAAACTGTTTTTT
CDR3aa: CASSLAGVATNEKLFF